This entry concerns a single T cell receptor beta chain. No cognate antigen has been identified for it. One base away there is no much larger clone; base qualities are not given. Library preparation was by the immunoSEQ multiplex PCR assay. Under the source paper's analysis protocol: A statistical classification framework was built for diagnosing cytomegalovirus status from the catalog of TCR beta chain sequences. Held by TCRdb, this immuneACCESS table contains in-frame sequences only and omits some clones. Under half of the omission traces to an unresolved V gene where checked; the cause of the rest is unknown. V and J calls and clone size are those listed in that table; D and trimming were worked out from the DNA. This sample has approximately 99,000 clones in its table, and approximately 94% of those were observed once. Of the sample, 0.67% is held by the ten largest clones. This entry is derived from a study of cytomegalovirus exposure and HLA in healthy donors (dated by TCRdb to between 2016 and 2019). In the study overall: The 650 to 800 repertoires of the first cohort and the approximately 110 validation repertoires were produced on the same platform, according to a later analysis. The study was designed to test whether signatures of past pathogen exposure could be identified by cataloging public T cell receptors. Along with the roughly 670-subject first cohort, a separate validation cohort of some 130 different subjects was used. To predict cytomegalovirus infection status, the study combined high-throughput TCR immunosequencing, statistical association of individual TCRs with disease status, and machine learning. Results the study describes overall, beyond this receptor: The classifier was reported to diagnose cytomegalovirus status with high specificity and sensitivity in both the original cohort and the validation cohort. A later analysis found that TCRs clustered in the first cohort also tended to co-occur in the 110 or so validation repertoires, with approximately 95% of cluster scores above 0. In vitro tests confirmed that a few of the cytomegalovirus-associated TCR beta chains recognize cytomegalovirus antigens. It was suggested by the authors that the approach could potentially be generalized to other disease states and immunological phenotypes. While some public TCRs were present in many individuals, most TCR sequences turned up only very rarely across donors. All 120 or so repertoires were used to score co-occurrence in the validation cohort in a later analysis, because that analysis had no HLA typing for the cohort. The study gave a list of about 160 TCR beta chains associated with cytomegalovirus.

Donors formed part of the validation cohort, which comprised approximately 130 subjects and was distinct from the first cohort of 550 to 850 subjects. V sheds 5 bases and J sheds 2 bases, leaving 7 bases between their ends. The CDR3 runs 12 amino acids, cysteine and phenylalanine included. CDR3 DNA is the only sequence kept; it has 36 bases, read in frame from the first base. CDR1 is given as MDHEN and CDR2 as SYDVKM, both from the germline V gene. The rearranged chain carries TRBV28 and TRBJ2-7, with the identity of the D gene unclear. The TCR sequence derives from a woman aged 18-30 years in good health and CMV-seronegative. The sample was PBMCs. The CDR3 reads CASSVKPYEQYF. The DNA sequence is as follows: TGTGCCAGCAGTGTCAAGCCCTACGAGCAGTACTTC.